The clone carrying this T cell receptor delta chain has just a few counts. The antigen remains unidentified. TCRdb records a much larger clone's protein for this DNA, with a difference at residue 8 that likely arises from a read error; the protein given is the translation of the DNA. These data originate in a study of γδ T cells in repeated Plasmodium falciparum infection. Looking at the study overall: Each infection was followed by sampling at 21 days, plus baseline and some pre-infection draws. Study-level results: One small rural Malian village, predominantly a single ethnic group, supplied the cohort.

Both TRG and TRD chains were sequenced from each sorted sample. TCRdb processed the multiplex PCR reads again with the CATT caller. The table shows over 90,000 delta-chain clones, with 0.75% to 1% occurring only once. Sequenced: gamma-delta T cells from blood. The TCR was taken from a pool of human donors (malaria-infected and uninfected, not separated).

Here the CDR3 reads CALGERQQGDTDKLIF. CDR3 nucleotides: TGTGCTCTTGGGGAACGGCAACAGGGGGACACCGATAAACTCATCTTT. The V call is TRDV1, the J call TRDJ1, with D maybe TRDD3 (5 bases). In the absence of a J gene in TCRdb, the DNA was matched to germline to assign it here. CDR1 and CDR2 (germline): TSWWSYY, QGS. The CDR3 is 16 residues long. The V end lost 1 base, the J end lost 0 bases, and 12 bases lay between the germline ends.